This T cell receptor beta chain was documented in a study of siplizumab effects on memory and regulatory T cells. Overall study findings and caveats: There appeared to be greater diversity in naive T cells than in memory cells, and naive T cells seemed major contributors to the alloresponse. Alloreactive sequences traceable to unstimulated CD4+ memory cells were significantly reduced by siplizumab. With siplizumab, mappable alloreactive CD4+ clones averaged about 70% Treg-derived, versus 25% to 30% in controls.

As to this clone: Its cognate antigen is unknown.

Profiled with immunoSEQ multiplex PCR; TCRdb holds only in-frame clones, not every one. The data show 92,000 or so clones, 90% seen once. Trimming cost V 1 base and J 0 bases, with 10 bases left between them. In germline, CDR1 is SGHDT, CDR2 YYEEEE. This CDR3 spans 15 amino acids. The V and J genes are TRBV5-6 and TRBJ1-2; D gene ambiguous. The sequence was collected from a human donor in good health. The specimen sequenced was CD4+ T cells sorted from blood. CDR3 sequence reads: CASSLTAVTNYGYTF. The CDR3 DNA reads TGTGCCAGCAGCTTGACGGCAGTAACTAACTATGGCTACACCTTC.